This T cell receptor (beta chain) was found in a study of regulatory T cells in long-lasting Graves disease. Study at large: It was over 5 years of antithyroid drugs, with positive TSH receptor antibodies, that meant persistent Graves' disease. Findings and caveats of the study: Among samples with persistent disease, TRBV28, TRBJ1-2 and TRBJ2-5 were favored. Patients with persistent disease shared 2,500 or so public clonotypes, outpacing the roughly 1,000 shared by new patients. It was peripheral blood alone, not thyroid tissue, that was studied.

Of note for this clonotype: The antigen is unknown.

For TCR beta, libraries came from iRepertoire HTBI primers and Arm-PCR of CDR3 regions. TCRdb reprocessed the multiplex PCR reads with MiXCR, giving one entry per CDR3 protein. In the table there are approximately 500,000 distinct CDR3 sequences, about 22% of which are singletons. The sample's time point: persistent/refractory GD, antithyroid drugs over 5 years with positive TRAb. After RNA was extracted from PBMCs, the TCR library was made from it. The CDR3 has 13 residues. With 6 bases clipped from V and 4 bases from J, the junction kept 4 bases outside the gene matches. Germline assignment: CDR1 SEHNR and CDR2 FQNEAQ (reference sequence).

This TCR derives from a female donor with Graves disease. The sequenced sample was peripheral blood mononuclear cells (PBMCs), obtained when the disease was refractory, from a patient treated with antithyroid drugs. This chain joins TRBV7-9 and TRBJ1-2; 8 bases agree with TRBD1. Written as DNA, the CDR3 is TGTGCCAGCAGTAGGGACAGGCGCTATGGCTACACCTTC. Protein product: CASSRDRRYGYTF.